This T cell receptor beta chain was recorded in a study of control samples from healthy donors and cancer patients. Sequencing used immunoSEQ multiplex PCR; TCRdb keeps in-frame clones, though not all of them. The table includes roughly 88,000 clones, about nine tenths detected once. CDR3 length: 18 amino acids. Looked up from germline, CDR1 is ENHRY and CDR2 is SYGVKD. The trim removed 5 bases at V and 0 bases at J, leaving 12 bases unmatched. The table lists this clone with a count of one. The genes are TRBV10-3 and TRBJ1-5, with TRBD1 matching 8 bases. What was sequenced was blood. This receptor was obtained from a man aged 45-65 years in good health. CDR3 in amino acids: CAISPGQGSPYSNQPQHF. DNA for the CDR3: TGTGCCATCAGTCCAGGACAGGGCTCGCCTTATAGCAATCAGCCCCAGCATTTT.